The rows below give T cell receptor beta chains drawn from one sample of a study of Ad26.COV2.S vaccination and SARS-CoV-2 variants. Sequencing used immunoSEQ multiplex PCR; TCRdb keeps in-frame clones, though not all of them. The profile covers under 95,000 clones, with approximately 77% appearing a single time and about a sixth taken by the ten largest. Sequencing used peripheral blood, obtained after recovery from COVID-19. The source is a human donor who had recovered from COVID-19. Each CDR3 is given with its conserved first and last residue. Each record gives: clone size, V gene, J gene, D gene, CDR3 protein, CDR3 DNA. The D gene is left open where the match is weak. The size of a clone is reported for some rows only, either as once, few or many, or as a class for expanded clones.

-,TRBV7-3,TRBJ2-2,-,CASSGDPPGELFF,TGTGCCAGCTCGGGAGACCCACCGGGGGAGCTGTTTTTT
few,TRBV5-4,TRBJ1-4,-,CASSSPGSANEKLFF,TGTGCCAGCAGCTCTCCAGGCTCGGCTAATGAAAAACTGTTTTTT
few,TRBV28,TRBJ1-5,TRBD1,CASSKIRGREQPQHF,TGTGCCAGCAGTAAAATCAGGGGGCGCGAACAGCCCCAGCATTTT
few,TRBV27,TRBJ1-1,-,CASSPVNTEAFF,TGTGCCAGCAGTCCGGTGAACACTGAAGCTTTCTTT
-,TRBV12-3/TRBV12-4,TRBJ2-7,-,CASSGLYGQYF,TGTGCCAGCTCGGGACTTTACGGGCAGTACTTC
-,TRBV4-3,TRBJ2-5,-,CASSQDSDWAETQYF,TGCGCCAGCAGCCAAGATAGTGACTGGGCGGAGACCCAGTACTTC
few,TRBV29-1,TRBJ2-1,TRBD2,CSVGREGLYNEQFF,TGCAGCGTCGGACGGGAGGGCCTCTACAATGAGCAGTTCTTC
-,TRBV7-9,TRBJ2-1,-,CASSPNNRPGDEQFF,TGTGCCAGCAGCCCGAACAACCGCCCGGGCGATGAGCAGTTCTTC
-,TRBV7-3,TRBJ2-2,TRBD2,CASSFGLAGVGTGELFF,TGTGCCAGCAGCTTCGGACTAGCGGGAGTGGGCACCGGGGAGCTGTTTTTT
-,TRBV28,TRBJ2-5,-,CASSFSPIGETQYF,TGTGCCAGCAGTTTTTCCCCCATCGGAGAGACCCAGTACTTC
-,TRBV19,TRBJ1-5,-,CASSIWGAQPQHF,TGTGCCAGTAGTATATGGGGGGCCCAGCCCCAGCATTTT
-,TRBV5-6,TRBJ2-7,-,CASSLVASEHEQYF,TGTGCCAGCAGCTTGGTTGCCTCCGAACACGAGCAGTACTTC
-,TRBV2,TRBJ1-2,-,CASSEAHGYTF,TGTGCCAGCAGTGAAGCGCACGGCTACACCTTC
-,TRBV9,TRBJ2-1,-,CASSVEVVARNEQFF,TGTGCCAGCAGCGTAGAAGTCGTGGCACGGAATGAGCAGTTCTTC
-,TRBV19,TRBJ1-6,-,CASEETVSSYNSPLHF,TGTGCCAGTGAAGAGACGGTTAGCTCCTATAATTCACCCCTCCACTTT
-,TRBV5-4,TRBJ2-3,TRBD2,CASSSEVPGLAGATDTQYF,TGTGCCAGCAGCTCGGAGGTCCCGGGACTAGCGGGAGCTACAGATACGCAGTATTTT
-,TRBV5-5,TRBJ1-1,-,CASPVAEDRTEAFF,TGTGCCAGCCCTGTCGCGGAGGATCGCACTGAAGCTTTCTTT
-,TRBV7-2,TRBJ2-7,-,CASSLTAGPYEQYF,TGTGCCAGCAGCTTAACCGCAGGGCCCTACGAGCAGTACTTC
-,TRBV28,TRBJ2-7,-,CASRPPGLGFYEQYF,TGTGCCAGCAGACCACCGGGACTTGGGTTTTACGAGCAGTACTTC
-,TRBV27,TRBJ1-6,-,CASRSSYNSPLHF,TGTGCCAGCAGAAGCTCCTATAATTCACCCCTCCACTTT
-,TRBV29-1,TRBJ1-1,-,CSVEDRDKAFF,TGCAGCGTTGAAGACAGGGATAAAGCTTTCTTT
-,TRBV5-1,TRBJ2-3,-,CASSLAWGNTDTQYF,TGCGCCAGCAGCTTGGCCTGGGGCAACACAGATACGCAGTATTTT
once,TRBV28,TRBJ2-1,TRBD2,CASRSTSGSFYNEQFF,TGTGCCAGCCGATCGACTAGCGGGAGTTTTTACAATGAGCAGTTCTTC
few,TRBV10-3,TRBJ2-7,TRBD2,CAIGLAGAWEQYF,TGTGCCATCGGACTAGCGGGAGCTTGGGAGCAGTACTTC
-,TRBV7-2,TRBJ1-2,TRBD1,CASSLGTGVYGYTF,TGTGCCAGCAGCTTGGGTACAGGGGTCTATGGCTACACCTTC
-,TRBV5-4,TRBJ2-5,TRBD1,CASSLGPGQGLGGTQETQYF,TGTGCCAGCAGCTTGGGGCCGGGACAGGGTCTTGGGGGGACTCAAGAGACCCAGTACTTC